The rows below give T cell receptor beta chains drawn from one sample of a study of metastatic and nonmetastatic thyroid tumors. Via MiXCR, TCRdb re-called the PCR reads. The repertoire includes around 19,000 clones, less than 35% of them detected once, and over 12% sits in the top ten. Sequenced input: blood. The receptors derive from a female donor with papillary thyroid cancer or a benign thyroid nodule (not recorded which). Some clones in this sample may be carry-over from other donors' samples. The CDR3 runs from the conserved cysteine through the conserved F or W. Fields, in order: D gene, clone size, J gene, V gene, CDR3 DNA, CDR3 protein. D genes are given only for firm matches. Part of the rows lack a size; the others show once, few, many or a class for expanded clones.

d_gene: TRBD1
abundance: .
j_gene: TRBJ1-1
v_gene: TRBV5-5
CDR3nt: TGCGCCAGCAGCGAGACGGACAGGGGGCACACTGAAGCTTTCTTT
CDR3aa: CASSETDRGHTEAFF

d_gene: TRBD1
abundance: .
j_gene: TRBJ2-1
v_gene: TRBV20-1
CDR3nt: TGCAGTGCTAGAGATCGGGACAGGGGGGCATACAGTGAGCAGTTCTTC
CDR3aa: CSARDRDRGAYSEQFF

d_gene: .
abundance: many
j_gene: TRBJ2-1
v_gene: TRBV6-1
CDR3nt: TGTGCCAGCAGTCGAGACGGGATCAGCTCCTACAATGAGCAGTTCTTC
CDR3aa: CASSRDGISSYNEQFF

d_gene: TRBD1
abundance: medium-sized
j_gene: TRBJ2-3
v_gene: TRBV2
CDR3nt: TGTGCCAGCAGTGAAGACAGGGGAGATACGCAGTATTTT
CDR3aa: CASSEDRGDTQYF

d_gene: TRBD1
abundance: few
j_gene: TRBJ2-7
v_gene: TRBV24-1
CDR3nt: TGTGCCACCAGTGATTCGGACAGGGTATGTTACGAGCAGTACTTC
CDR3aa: CATSDSDRVCYEQYF

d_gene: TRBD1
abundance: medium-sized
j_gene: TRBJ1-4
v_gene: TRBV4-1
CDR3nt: TGCGCCAGCAGCCAAGATCTCACAGGGGGGAGTGAAAAACTGTTTTTT
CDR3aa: CASSQDLTGGSEKLFF

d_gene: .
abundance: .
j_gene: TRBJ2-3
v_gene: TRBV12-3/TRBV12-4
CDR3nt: TGTGCCAGCAGTCCAGGACAGAGCATATATACGCAGTATTTT
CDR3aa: CASSPGQSIYTQYF

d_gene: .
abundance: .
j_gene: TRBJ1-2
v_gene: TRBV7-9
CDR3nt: TGCGCCAGCAGCTTGGGTGGGACGCCGACCGGCTACACCTTC
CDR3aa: CASSLGGTPTGYTF

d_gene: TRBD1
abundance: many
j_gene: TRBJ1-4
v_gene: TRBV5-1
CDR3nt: TGCGCCAGCAGCCCCTATACAGGGGGCGGGAGCGAAAAACTGTTTTTT
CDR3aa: CASSPYTGGGSEKLFF

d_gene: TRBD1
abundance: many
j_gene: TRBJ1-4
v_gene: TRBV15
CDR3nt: TGTGCCACCAGCAGCCCCGACAGGGACGGTAATGAAAAACTGTTTTTT
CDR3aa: CATSSPDRDGNEKLFF

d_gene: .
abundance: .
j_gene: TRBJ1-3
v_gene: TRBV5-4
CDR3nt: TGTGCCAGCAGAGGAAACACCATATATTTT
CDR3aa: CASRGNTIYF

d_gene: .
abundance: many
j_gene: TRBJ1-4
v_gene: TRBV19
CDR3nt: TGTGCCAGTAGAGAAAGTGCAACTAATGAAAAACTGTTTTTT
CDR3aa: CASRESATNEKLFF

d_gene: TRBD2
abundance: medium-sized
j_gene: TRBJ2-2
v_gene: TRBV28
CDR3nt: TGTGCCAGCACCCCAAGCGGGGGGGCCTCCACCGGGGAGCTGTTTTTT
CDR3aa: CASTPSGGASTGELFF

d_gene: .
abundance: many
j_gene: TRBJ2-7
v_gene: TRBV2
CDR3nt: TGTGCCAGCGGGAGGCCGGGACAGAAAACCTACGAGCAGTACTTC
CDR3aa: CASGRPGQKTYEQYF

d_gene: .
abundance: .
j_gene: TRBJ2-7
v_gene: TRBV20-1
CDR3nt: TGCAGTGCTATAGATCAGGAATTCGGACCTGAACTTTTC
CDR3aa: CSAIDQEFGPELF

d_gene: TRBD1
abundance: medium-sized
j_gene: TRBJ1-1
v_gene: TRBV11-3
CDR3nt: TGTGCCAGCAGCTTGGACAGGAACGCTGAAGCTTTCTTT
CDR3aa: CASSLDRNAEAFF

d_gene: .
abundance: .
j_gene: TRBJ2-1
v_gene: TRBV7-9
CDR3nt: TGTGCCAGCAGTCGGCTCGCGTCCTTCAATGAGCAGTTCTTC
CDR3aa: CASSRLASFNEQFF

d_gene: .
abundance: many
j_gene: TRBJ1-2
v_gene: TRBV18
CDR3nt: TGTGCCAGCTCACCGGACATCTTAAACTATGGCTACACCTTC
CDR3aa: CASSPDILNYGYTF

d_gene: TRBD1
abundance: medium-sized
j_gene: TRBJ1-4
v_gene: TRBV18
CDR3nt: TGTGCCAGCTCACCGGGACAGTCTAATGAAAAACTGTTTTTT
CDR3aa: CASSPGQSNEKLFF

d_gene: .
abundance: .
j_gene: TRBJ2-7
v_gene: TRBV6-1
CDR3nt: TGTTCCAGCAGTAAACATGGTAGCGAGCAGTACTTC
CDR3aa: CSSSKHGSEQYF

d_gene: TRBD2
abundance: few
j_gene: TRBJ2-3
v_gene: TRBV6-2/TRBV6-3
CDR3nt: TGTGCCAGCAGTTCCCGCGTGACTAGCGGGGGGACAGATACGCAGTATTTT
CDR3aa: CASSSRVTSGGTDTQYF

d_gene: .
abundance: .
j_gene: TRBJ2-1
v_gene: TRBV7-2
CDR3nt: TGTGCCAGCAGCTTAGGTGGGTCTAACAATGAGCAGTTCTTC
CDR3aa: CASSLGGSNNEQFF

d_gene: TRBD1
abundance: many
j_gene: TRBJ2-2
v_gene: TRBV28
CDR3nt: TGTGCCAGCAGTTTAGGGGACAGGGACACCGGGGAGCTGTTTTTT
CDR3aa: CASSLGDRDTGELFF

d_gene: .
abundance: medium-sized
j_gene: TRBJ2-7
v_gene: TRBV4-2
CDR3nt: TGTGCCAGCAGCCAAGAGTCGGACAGCTCCTACGAGCAGTACTTC
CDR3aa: CASSQESDSSYEQYF

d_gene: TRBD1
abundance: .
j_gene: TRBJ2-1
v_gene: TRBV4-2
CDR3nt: TGTGCCAGCAGCCAACCGACAGGGGCAAACTACAATGAGCAGTTCTTC
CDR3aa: CASSQPTGANYNEQFF

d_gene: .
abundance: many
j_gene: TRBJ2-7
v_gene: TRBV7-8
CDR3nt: TGTGCCAGCAGCTCGCCTACGATAGGGGCGAACGAGCAGTACTTC
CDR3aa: CASSSPTIGANEQYF

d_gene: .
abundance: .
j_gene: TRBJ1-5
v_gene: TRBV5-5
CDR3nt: TGTTCCAGCAGCCCGGAGGGGTTGCAGCCCCAGCATTTT
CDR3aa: CSSSPEGLQPQHF

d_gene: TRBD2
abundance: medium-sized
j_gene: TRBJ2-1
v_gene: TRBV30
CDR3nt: TGTGCCTGGAGTGTGGGTAGCGGGAGAGGCGAGCAGTTCTTC
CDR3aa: CAWSVGSGRGEQFF

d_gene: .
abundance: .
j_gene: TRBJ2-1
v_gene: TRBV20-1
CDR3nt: TGCAGGGGCCGAGCGGGCTACAATGAGCAGTTCTTC
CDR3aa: CRGRAGYNEQFF

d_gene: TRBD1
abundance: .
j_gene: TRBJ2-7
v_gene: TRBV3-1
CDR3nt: TGTGCCAGCAGGCAAAGACAGGGTGCCCACGAGCAGTACTTC
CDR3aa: CASRQRQGAHEQYF

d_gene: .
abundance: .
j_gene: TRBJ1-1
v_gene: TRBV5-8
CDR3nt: TGTGCCAGCAGCTCGCCTTGGGAGGGGCGGACTGAAGCTTTCTTT
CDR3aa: CASSSPWEGRTEAFF